This TCR beta chain stems from a study of shared clonotypes between healthy human individuals. About 30,000 T cell genomes, or roughly 200 ng DNA, went into the sorted-subset replicate PCRs. TCRdb's table, derived via immunoSEQ multiplex PCR, lists solely in-frame clones and lacks some. Of 2 million to 2.5 million clones detected, approximately 95% appear once; the ten largest clones hold over 0.1%. CDR3 size: 13 residues. The germline V gene has CDR1 SGHRS and CDR2 YFSETQ. Between the trimmed V and J ends, which lost 7 bases and 7 bases, there was a span of 14 bases. The sample comprised naive CD4+ T cells sorted from blood. Specified subset: CD45RA+ positively selected. This sequence originates from a young man in good health. The J gene is TRBJ1-4, the V gene TRBV5-1; D possibly corresponds to TRBD1 (6 bases). DNA of the CDR3: TGCGCCAGCTCCCGGGGGGCAAGTGAAAAACTGTTTTTT. This codes for CASSRGASEKLFF.